What follows are 14 T cell receptor beta chains derived from one specimen sequenced in a study of cytomegalovirus exposure and HLA in healthy donors. The PCR ran on 60 Vbeta and 13 Jbeta primers. This table comes from immunoSEQ multiplex PCR, and its TCRdb copy is limited to in-frame clones, with some not included. The sample has 100,000 to 150,000 clones; 60% to 80% are singletons. Sequenced: PBMCs. The receptors were sampled from a woman aged 55 to 70 in good health and CMV-seropositive.

In its sample, this clone was seen a few times. The rearrangement joins TRBV6-5 to TRBJ1-5; 8 bases fit TRBD1. This CDR3 is 15 amino acids long. J gave up 6 bases and V 4 bases, and 8 bases lay outside the gene matches. Germline-derived CDR1 and CDR2 are MNHEY and SVGAGI. The CDR3 sequence: CASSWGPGGGQPQHF. The CDR3 nucleotides are TGTGCCAGCAGTTGGGGCCCAGGGGGCGGTCAGCCCCAGCATTTT.

The J gene is TRBJ1-6, the V gene TRBV4-1; 10 bases map to TRBD1. Germline CDR1 is MGHRA and CDR2 is YSYEKL. This CDR3 is 16 amino acids long. Germline trimming cut 4 bases from V and 7 bases from J; bases unmatched to any gene: 7. CDR3 sequence: CASSREGQGWNSPLHF. The CDR3 DNA reads TGCGCCAGCAGCCGCGAGGGACAGGGGTGGAATTCACCCCTCCACTTT.

This clone was observed once. The genes are TRBV6-6 and TRBJ1-5; D gene uncertain. This CDR3 comprises 14 residues. The germline gives CDR1 MNHNY, CDR2 SVGAGI (reference sequence). V dropped 0 bases and J dropped 7 bases, with 10 bases sitting between them. Here the CDR3 reads CASSYSRAGQPQHF. Here the CDR3 DNA reads TGTGCCAGCAGTTACTCGAGGGCCGGGCAGCCCCAGCATTTT.

The chain joins TRBV7-9 to TRBJ1-5; no clear D. The length of the CDR3 is 17 residues. The germline CDR1 and CDR2 sequences are SEHNR and FQNEAQ (reference sequence). V was clipped by 5 bases and J by 1 base, with 18 bases between them. Here the CDR3 DNA reads TGTGCCAGCAGCAAGTCTTACGAGACTGTCAGCAATCAGCCCCAGCATTTT. Protein: CASSKSYETVSNQPQHF.

This clone was counted a single time. The rearrangement joins TRBV7-8 to TRBJ2-5, with 8 bases lining up with TRBD2. CDR1 and CDR2 from the germline V gene are SGHVS and FQNEAQ. The V segment lost 1 base and the J segment 3 bases; nucleotides outside the gene matches: 7. The CDR3 has 16 residues. The CDR3 nucleotides read TGTGCCAGCAGCTTAGTATTCACTAGCGGAAAAGAGACCCAGTACTTC. Encoded protein: CASSLVFTSGKETQYF.

V and J are TRBV5-1 and TRBJ1-2, with TRBD1 matching 7 bases. V lost 5 bases to trimming and J lost 4 bases; unmatched junction nucleotides: 5. The V gene's germline CDR1 is SGHRS and CDR2 YFSETQ. The CDR3 covers 13 residues. The CDR3 bases are TGCGCCAGCAGACTAGGACAGGCCTATGGCTACACCTTC. It specifies CASRLGQAYGYTF.

This chain joins TRBV5-1 and TRBJ2-7; perhaps TRBD1 as D (6 bases). Deletions cut 4 bases from V and 5 bases from J, with 10 bases between. Germline assignment: CDR1 SGHRS and CDR2 YFSETQ. The CDR3 has 12 residues. The CDR3 here is CASSKDSHEQYF. The DNA of the CDR3 is TGCGCCAGCAGCAAGGACAGCCACGAGCAGTACTTC.

V gene TRBV5-1 combines with J gene TRBJ2-1, with D possibly TRBD2 on 5 matching bases. V was trimmed by 0 bases and J by 8 bases, leaving 12 bases between them. The CDR3 contains 14 residues. The germline V gene encodes CDR1 SGHRS and CDR2 YFSETQ. This CDR3 is CASSLGLSVDEQFF. CDR3 nucleotide sequence: TGCGCCAGCAGCTTGGGGCTTAGCGTCGATGAGCAGTTCTTC.

In the case of this clone: This specimen includes other DNA sequences encoding the same CDR3. V gene TRBV7-9 combines with J gene TRBJ1-5, with D unresolved. CDR1 is SEHNR and CDR2 is FQNEAQ in the germline V gene (reference sequence). V lost 1 base, J lost 6 bases, and 10 bases lay in between. The CDR3 length is 14 residues. CDR3 bases: TGTGCCAGCAGCTTAGAGGGAGGGAGTCAGCCCCAGCATTTT. Protein product: CASSLEGGSQPQHF.

The chain carries TRBV11-2 and TRBJ1-6, with D perhaps matching TRBD1 (5 bases). The CDR3 extends over 16 amino acids. V lost 1 base and J lost 8, with 15 bases in between. The germline gives CDR1 SGHAT, CDR2 FQNNGV. The CDR3 DNA reads TGTGCCAGCAGCTTAGCCGGGGAGGGGCGGCATTCACCCCTCCACTTT. This encodes CASSLAGEGRHSPLHF.

The chain has TRBV19 and TRBJ2-5; 16 bases agree with TRBD2. This CDR3 spans 15 amino acids. CDR1 and CDR2 from the germline V gene are LNHDA and SQIVND (reference sequence). The V and J ends lost 8 bases and 4 bases, in that order; junction bases with no gene match: 4. The CDR3 bases are TGTGCCAGTGGGACTAGCGGGGGGGCTAGAGAGACCCAGTACTTC. Encoded protein: CASGTSGGARETQYF. The variable domain in full, with the rest retrieved from reference TRBV19 and TRBJ2-5, is DGGITQSPKYLFRKEGQNVTLSCEQNLNHDAMYWYRQDPGQGLRLIYYSQIVNDFQKGDIAEGYSVSREKKESFPLTVTSAQKNPTAFYLCASGTSGGARETQYFGPGTRLLVL.

The J gene is TRBJ2-5, the V gene TRBV5-1; 11 bases map to TRBD2. The CDR3 runs to 17 residues. The J segment lost 4 bases and the V segment lost 0 bases, leaving 8 bases of the junction unmatched. The V gene's germline CDR1 is SGHRS and CDR2 YFSETQ. CDR3 sequence: CASSLGLAGSSGETQYF. Here the CDR3 DNA reads TGCGCCAGCAGCTTGGGACTAGCGGGGAGCTCCGGAGAGACCCAGTACTTC. Complete variable domain (other parts from reference TRBV5-1 and TRBJ2-5): KAGVTQTPRYLIKTRGQQVTLSCSPISGHRSVSWYQQTPGQGLQFLFEYFSETQRNKGNFPGRFSGRQFSNSRSEMNVSTLELGDSALYLCASSLGLAGSSGETQYFGPGTRLLVL.

The chain joins TRBV7-9 to TRBJ2-2; D unresolved. The CDR3 sequence is 13 residues long. V was clipped by 6 bases and J by 3 bases, with 8 bases between them. Germline CDR1 SEHNR, CDR2 FQNEAQ (reference sequence). The CDR3 nucleotides read TGTGCCAGCAGTTCTTTTTACACCGGGGAGCTGTTTTTT. Protein product: CASSSFYTGELFF.

The chain has TRBV6-5 and TRBJ1-2; D remains unclear. Looked up from germline, CDR1 is MNHEY and CDR2 is SVGAGI. Between the trimmed V and J ends, which lost 0 bases and 9 bases, there was a span of 11 bases. The CDR3 consists of 13 residues. For the CDR3, the DNA is TGTGCCAGCAGTTACTCGAAAACGGGTAGCTACACCTTC. Its translation is CASSYSKTGSYTF.